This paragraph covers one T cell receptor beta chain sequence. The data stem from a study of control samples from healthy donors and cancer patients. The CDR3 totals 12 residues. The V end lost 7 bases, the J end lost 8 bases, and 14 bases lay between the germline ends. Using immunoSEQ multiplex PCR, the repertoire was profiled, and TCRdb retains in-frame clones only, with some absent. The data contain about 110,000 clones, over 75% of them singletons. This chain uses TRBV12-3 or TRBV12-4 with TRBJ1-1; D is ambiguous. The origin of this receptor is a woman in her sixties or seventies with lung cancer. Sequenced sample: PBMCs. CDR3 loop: CASTLGDLEAFF. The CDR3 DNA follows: TGTGCCAGCACCTTGGGAGACCTAGAAGCTTTCTTT.